The 23 T cell receptor beta chains below were found in one sample sequenced in a study of graft-versus-host responses after intestinal transplantation. This table comes from immunoSEQ multiplex PCR, and its TCRdb copy is limited to in-frame clones, with some not included. The data show fewer than 85,000 clones, 89% seen once. These receptors have no identified antigens. The material sequenced was unstimulated CD8+ T cells sorted from spleen or lymph node cells, taken before intestinal transplant. The receptors here all came from a human donor who received an intestinal transplant.

The gene calls are TRBV7-2 and TRBJ1-1; TRBD1 might be the D (5 bases). CDR3 size: 13 residues. The V gene's germline CDR1 is SGHTA and CDR2 FQGNSA. V gave up 8 bases and J gave up 5 bases, with 15 bases separating them. CDR3 loop: CASPRGWGTEAFF. The CDR3 DNA reads TGTGCCAGCCCCCGGGGGTGGGGTACTGAAGCTTTCTTT.

As for this clone: This specimen includes other DNA sequences encoding the same CDR3. The chain joins TRBV4-1 to TRBJ2-7; 7 nucleotides match TRBD1. Germline loops: CDR1 MGHRA, CDR2 YSYEKL. The CDR3 extends over 13 amino acids. V lost 1 base and J lost 3; bases outside the gene matches: 0. This CDR3 is CASSQGTGYEQYF. The CDR3 DNA sequence: TGCGCCAGCAGCCAAGGGACAGGCTACGAGCAGTACTTC.

The CDR3 loop reads CSVLSGELSSYNEQFF. In DNA form, the CDR3 reads TGCAGCGTTTTATCAGGGGAACTAAGCTCCTACAATGAGCAGTTCTTC. The chain has TRBV29-1 and TRBJ2-1, with D perhaps matching TRBD1 (6 bases). CDR3 length: 16 amino acids. The germline V gene encodes CDR1 SQVTM and CDR2 ANQGSEA. Deletions cut 5 bases from V and 0 bases from J, with 17 bases between.

V usage is TRBV7-8 and J usage is TRBJ2-5; 7 bases line up with TRBD2. Germline V gives CDR1 SGHVS, CDR2 FQNEAQ. CDR3 size: 15 residues. V shed 6 bases and J 4 bases; nucleotides not matched to a gene: 11. The CDR3 here is CASSPLTSSRETQYF. In DNA form, the CDR3 reads TGTGCCAGCAGTCCTTTGACTAGCTCCCGAGAGACCCAGTACTTC.

V is TRBV13 and J is TRBJ2-7; 11 nucleotides match TRBD2. Germline-derived CDR1 and CDR2 are PRHDT and FYEKMQ (reference sequence). J lost 5 bases, V lost 4 bases, and 13 bases had no gene match. The CDR3 sequence is 17 residues long. The CDR3 reads CASSSLSVAGGSDEQYF. The CDR3 DNA is TGTGCCAGCAGCTCTCTGTCTGTAGCGGGAGGGAGCGACGAGCAGTACTTC.

The gene calls are TRBV6-5 and TRBJ2-5, with D maybe TRBD2 (5 bases). This CDR3 spans 15 amino acids. Per germline, CDR1 MNHEY and CDR2 SVGAGI. Trimming took 0 bases from V and 3 from J, leaving 11 bases between them. This CDR3 is CASSYSITGKETQYF. CDR3 sequence (DNA): TGTGCCAGCAGTTACTCGATTACGGGAAAAGAGACCCAGTACTTC.

The rearrangement joins TRBV15 to TRBJ2-1; 10 bases map to TRBD2. The CDR3 runs to 14 residues. With V trimmed by 3 bases and J by 8 bases, 4 bases remained unmatched. CDR1 LNHNV and CDR2 YYDKDF come from the germline V gene (reference sequence). CDR3 sequence (DNA): TGTGCCACCAGCAGTAACCTAGCGGGAGATGAGCAGTTCTTC. Its translation is CATSSNLAGDEQFF.

The chain combines TRBV7-6 with TRBJ2-1; a possible D gene is TRBD1 (6 bases). The V gene lost 4 bases and the J gene lost 9 bases, with 16 bases spanning the gap. CDR1 is SGHVS, CDR2 FNYEAQ, per germline. The CDR3 covers 14 residues. The CDR3 nucleotides are TGTGCCAGCAGCTCACCGCCCCAAGGGGGTGAGCAGTTCTTC. Translated, it gives CASSSPPQGGEQFF.

In its sample, this clone ranks as medium-sized. This chain connects TRBV29-1 to TRBJ2-1; perhaps TRBD2 as D (5 bases). Trimming took 5 bases from V and 7 from J, leaving 12 bases between them. Germline lookup yields CDR1 SQVTM and CDR2 ANQGSEA. This CDR3 is 12 amino acids long. The CDR3 DNA follows: TGCAGCGTTCTTCCGGGGTCAAATGAGCAGTTCTTC. Its protein product is CSVLPGSNEQFF.

The rearrangement uses TRBV19 and TRBJ2-1; a weak D match, TRBD1 (6 bases). Germline CDR1 is LNHDA and CDR2 is SQIVND (reference sequence). The CDR3 extends over 14 amino acids. The V and J ends lost 3 bases and 6 bases respectively, with 12 bases between them. Written as DNA, the CDR3 is TGTGCCAGTAGTATTTTGGGGGCTGGCAATGAGCAGTTCTTC. Translating it yields CASSILGAGNEQFF. The variable domain in full, completed from reference TRBV19 and TRBJ2-1, reads DGGITQSPKYLFRKEGQNVTLSCEQNLNHDAMYWYRQDPGQGLRLIYYSQIVNDFQKGDIAEGYSVSREKKESFPLTVTSAQKNPTAFYLCASSILGAGNEQFFGPGTRLTVL.

The chain is built from TRBV9 and TRBJ2-1; 8 nucleotides line up with TRBD2. The CDR3 length is 18 residues. The germline CDR1 and CDR2 sequences are SGDLS and YYNGEE. The trim removed 0 bases at V and 7 bases at J, leaving 15 bases unmatched. For the CDR3, the DNA is TGTGCCAGCAGCGTAGGTCGAGGTAGCGGGACTAGTGAGAATGAGCAGTTCTTC. Protein product: CASSVGRGSGTSENEQFF.

The V call is TRBV2, the J call TRBJ2-3; the D gene is possibly TRBD1 (5 bases). This CDR3 has 12 residues. V lost 4 bases and J 6 bases, leaving 8 bases between the germline ends. Germline V gives CDR1 SNHLY, CDR2 FYNNEI. The CDR3: CASSADTDTQYF. The CDR3, as DNA: TGTGCCAGCAGTGCGGACACTGATACGCAGTATTTT.

This rearrangement joins TRBV5-1 to TRBJ1-3, with 7 bases matching TRBD1. The CDR3 length is 15 residues. V was clipped by 4 bases and J by 0 bases; unmatched bases: 4. Germline V gene lookup returns CDR1 SGHRS and CDR2 YFSETQ. The CDR3 bases are TGCGCCAGCAGCCTCGGACAGGACTCTGGAAACACCATATATTTT. Encoded protein: CASSLGQDSGNTIYF.

The chain uses TRBV27 and TRBJ2-7, with D perhaps matching TRBD2 (6 bases). V lost 4 bases, J lost 5 bases, and 21 bases lay in between. From germline, CDR1 is MNHEY and CDR2 SMNVEV (reference sequence). CDR3 size: 16 residues. CDR3 loop: CASSSHRRGLRDEQYF. The CDR3 DNA follows: TGTGCCAGCAGTTCCCATAGGCGGGGTTTAAGGGACGAGCAGTACTTC.

This clone was recorded only once. The genes are TRBV4-1 and TRBJ2-5; D remains ambiguous. Trimming cost V 3 bases and J 1 base, with 9 bases left between them. The CDR3 length is 14 residues. Germline assignment: CDR1 MGHRA and CDR2 YSYEKL. CDR3 in amino acids: CASSQSLPQETQYF. The DNA for the CDR3 is TGCGCCAGCAGCCAGTCCCTACCCCAAGAGACCCAGTACTTC.

The genes are TRBV30 and TRBJ1-2, with 7 bases that match TRBD1. Germline-derived CDR1 and CDR2 are GTSNPN and SVGIG (reference sequence). J lost 8 bases, V lost 4 bases, and 13 bases had no gene match. The CDR3 runs to 14 residues. The CDR3: CAWIGPPTGDGYTF. Written as DNA, the CDR3 is TGTGCCTGGATCGGACCTCCCACAGGGGACGGCTACACCTTC.

V usage is TRBV6-6 and J usage is TRBJ2-1; D is possibly TRBD2 (5 bases). The CDR3 consists of 13 residues. Germline assignment: CDR1 MNHNY and CDR2 SVGAGI (reference sequence). V was pared by 2 bases and J by 7 bases, with 9 bases between. The CDR3 loop is CASSYGRGNEQFF. The CDR3 DNA is TGTGCCAGCAGTTACGGGAGAGGGAATGAGCAGTTCTTC.

This sequence joins TRBV4-1 and TRBJ2-7; a possible D gene is TRBD1 (5 bases). The CDR3 runs to 18 residues. The germline CDR1 and CDR2 sequences are MGHRA and YSYEKL. Trimming removed 0 bases at V and 0 bases at J, with 18 bases between. The CDR3 DNA reads as TGCGCCAGCAGCCAAGAGAATGTAGGCAGGGCGTTCTCCTACGAGCAGTACTTC. It is translated as CASSQENVGRAFSYEQYF.

This clone was detected only a few times. This chain connects TRBV4-1 to TRBJ1-5; TRBD1 agrees at 7 bases. CDR1 is MGHRA, CDR2 YSYEKL, per germline. The CDR3 length is 16 residues. V was clipped by 0 bases and J by 4 bases; unmatched bases: 6. The CDR3 loop reads CASSQEGGQLNQPQHF. The CDR3 region has the DNA TGCGCCAGCAGCCAAGAAGGGGGACAGTTAAATCAGCCCCAGCATTTT.

This sequence joins TRBV7-9 and TRBJ2-5, with 8 bases aligning to TRBD1. The J segment lost 4 bases and the V segment lost 1 base, leaving 8 bases of the junction unmatched. This CDR3 region has 16 residues. The germline CDR1 and CDR2 sequences are SEHNR and FQNEAQ (reference sequence). Here the CDR3 reads CASSLVDRGPRETQYF. The CDR3 DNA sequence: TGTGCCAGCAGCTTAGTCGACAGGGGCCCCCGAGAGACCCAGTACTTC. Full variable domain (rest looked up from reference TRBV7-9 and TRBJ2-5): DTGVSQNPRHKITKRGQNVTFRCDPISEHNRLYWYRQTLGQGPEFLTYFQNEAQLEKSRLLSDRFSAERPKGSFSTLEIQRTEQGDSAMYLCASSLVDRGPRETQYFGPGTRLLVL.

In nucleotides, the CDR3 is TGCAGCGTTGGGGACAGTCGGGAGACCCAGTACTTC. As protein: CSVGDSRETQYF. This chain joins TRBV29-1 and TRBJ2-5; 7 nucleotides match TRBD1. The V and J ends lost 4 bases and 5 bases, in that order; junction bases with no gene match: 4. The germline V gene encodes CDR1 SQVTM and CDR2 ANQGSEA. CDR3 size: 12 residues.

The chain is built from TRBV28 and TRBJ1-2, with D possibly being TRBD1 (6 bases). Trimming left V 6 bases short and J 5 bases short, with 22 bases between. The CDR3 is 16 amino acids. Germline CDR1 reads MDHEN; CDR2 reads SYDVKM. Written as DNA, the CDR3 is TGTGCCAGCAGCCTACGAGGCGGGGGCTCTCATTATGGCTACACCTTC. Its protein product is CASSLRGGGSHYGYTF.

This chain joins TRBV2 and TRBJ1-5; D might be TRBD1 (6 bases). There are 15 residues in the CDR3. Trimming left V 5 bases short and J 5 bases short, with 16 bases between. Germline assignment: CDR1 SNHLY and CDR2 FYNNEI. The CDR3 sequence is CASSKGGDPYQPQHF. The CDR3 DNA reads as TGTGCCAGCAGTAAAGGGGGAGATCCCTATCAGCCCCAGCATTTT.